A single sample is the source of the 32 T cell receptor beta chains below, sequenced in a study of cytomegalovirus exposure and HLA in healthy donors. PCR employed 60 Vbeta and 13 Jbeta primers. Clones were sequenced by immunoSEQ multiplex PCR, and TCRdb holds only the in-frame ones, with some missing. This table holds over 250,000 clones, roughly 85% found once. The sequenced material came from PBMCs. These TCRs come from a man aged 35-49 years in good health and CMV-seropositive.

The rearrangement links TRBV7-2 to TRBJ1-2; 10 nucleotides match TRBD1. The CDR3 loop spans 15 amino acids. Germline lookup yields CDR1 SGHTA and CDR2 FQGNSA. Trimming removed 4 bases from V and 2 bases from J; junction bases left unmatched: 4. CDR3 coding DNA: TGTGCCAGCAGCTGGTGGGACAGGGGAAACTATGGCTACACCTTC. It codes for CASSWWDRGNYGYTF.

The CDR3, as DNA: TGTGCCAGCACCTACCGGGCAGGGTTTTCTCCCGGGGAGCTGTTTTTT. As protein: CASTYRAGFSPGELFF. The V and J genes are TRBV21-1 and TRBJ2-2; TRBD1, the table's D call, was not compared with the DNA. TRBV21-1 is a documented pseudogene. The CDR3 is made up of 16 amino acids.

This clone appeared once. The V gene is TRBV4-1, the J gene TRBJ2-3; TRBD2 might be the D (5 bases). In germline, CDR1 is MGHRA, CDR2 YSYEKL. Trimming removed 3 bases at V and 6 bases at J, with 16 bases between. The CDR3 is made up of 15 amino acids. Here the CDR3 reads CASSQAPLGGDTQYF. Here the CDR3 DNA reads TGCGCCAGCAGCCAGGCGCCGTTAGGCGGGGATACGCAGTATTTT.

CDR3 DNA: TGCGCCAGCAGCTTGGATCTGGAGCCCTACAATGAGCAGTTCTTC. This encodes CASSLDLEPYNEQFF. J is TRBJ2-1 and V is TRBV5-1; D not resolved. The germline gives CDR1 SGHRS, CDR2 YFSETQ. The V and J ends lost 0 bases and 2 bases respectively, with 9 bases between them. The CDR3 has 15 residues. The entire variable domain, with the rest obtained from reference TRBV5-1 and TRBJ2-1, is as follows: KAGVTQTPRYLIKTRGQQVTLSCSPISGHRSVSWYQQTPGQGLQFLFEYFSETQRNKGNFPGRFSGRQFSNSRSEMNVSTLELGDSALYLCASSLDLEPYNEQFFGPGTRLTVL.

DNA for the CDR3: TGCAGCGTCGCAGGGGACACCCGAAATACAGATACGCAGTATTTT. This encodes CSVAGDTRNTDTQYF. This chain uses TRBV29-1 with TRBJ2-3, with a weak D call TRBD1 (6 bases). The V gene lost 6 bases and the J gene lost 3 bases, with 19 bases spanning the gap. The CDR3 sequence is 15 residues long. The germline CDR1 and CDR2 sequences are SQVTM and ANQGSEA.

The CDR3 DNA follows: TGTGCCAGCAGCTTCTGGACAGGGGCTTCCTACGAGCAGTACTTC. It is translated as CASSFWTGASYEQYF. This chain uses TRBV5-6 with TRBJ2-7; 9 bases are a match to TRBD1. Unmatched junction bases numbered 4, after V lost 2 bases and J lost 1 base. Germline V CDR1 and CDR2: SGHDT, YYEEEE. CDR3 length: 15 amino acids.

The gene calls are TRBV11-2 and TRBJ2-7; 7 bases align to TRBD1. The CDR3 has 16 amino acids. Trimming cost V 5 bases and J 3 bases; bases outside gene matches: 13. Germline values: CDR1 SGHAT, CDR2 FQNNGV. CDR3 amino acids: CASSPLRRDRDYEQYF. In nucleotides, the CDR3 is TGTGCCAGCAGCCCACTCAGAAGAGACAGGGACTACGAGCAGTACTTC.

The chain joins TRBV19 to TRBJ2-2, with D perhaps TRBD1 (6 bases). The CDR3 consists of 15 residues. The V end was cut by 6 bases, the J end by 5 bases, with 16 bases between. The germline V gene has CDR1 LNHDA and CDR2 SQIVND (reference sequence). The CDR3 region is CASSLDSLGTGELFF. The CDR3 DNA sequence: TGTGCCAGTAGCCTGGACAGCTTAGGAACCGGGGAGCTGTTTTTT.

This chain joins TRBV19 and TRBJ2-1; TRBD2 agrees at 8 bases. CDR1 LNHDA and CDR2 SQIVND come from the germline V gene (reference sequence). CDR3 length: 13 amino acids. Trimming cost V 4 bases and J 10 bases; bases outside gene matches: 6. The CDR3 region has the DNA TGTGCCAGTAGTACACCGGGACTAGGAGAGCAGTTCTTC. Amino acid sequence: CASSTPGLGEQFF. The variable domain in full, with the rest retrieved from reference TRBV19 and TRBJ2-1, is DGGITQSPKYLFRKEGQNVTLSCEQNLNHDAMYWYRQDPGQGLRLIYYSQIVNDFQKGDIAEGYSVSREKKESFPLTVTSAQKNPTAFYLCASSTPGLGEQFFGPGTRLTVL.

The count of this clone is one. The CDR3 region has the DNA TGTGCCAGCAGCTCCGGACTAGCGGGAGGGCCTACAGAGACCCAGTACTTC. Translation gives CASSSGLAGGPTETQYF. The chain couples TRBV7-8 to TRBJ2-5, with 15 bases that match TRBD2. Germline V lookup: CDR1 SGHVS, CDR2 FQNEAQ. CDR3 length equals 17 residues. V dropped 4 bases and J dropped 4; count of bases not matched to a gene: 7.

For the CDR3, the DNA is TGTGCCAGCGGACAGGGACCGAACACCGGGGAGCTGTTTTTT. Translated, it gives CASGQGPNTGELFF. The V call is TRBV6-5, the J call TRBJ2-2; 8 bases agree with TRBD1. Germline CDR1 and CDR2: MNHEY and SVGAGI. The CDR3 consists of 14 residues. Losses at the gene ends were 8 bases for V and 0 bases for J; bases not matched to a gene: 2.

This chain joins TRBV19 and TRBJ2-3; 7 bases line up with TRBD1. Per the germline V gene, CDR1 is LNHDA and CDR2 is SQIVND (reference sequence). CDR3 length: 18 amino acids. V lost 7 bases to trimming and J lost 2 bases; unmatched junction nucleotides: 18. The chain's CDR3 is CASTPDRRTGWDTDTQYF. For the CDR3, the DNA is TGTGCCAGTACTCCGGACAGGCGGACCGGGTGGGACACAGATACGCAGTATTTT.

The chain couples TRBV4-2 to TRBJ2-1, with 7 bases aligning to TRBD1. The CDR3 is made up of 17 amino acids. V shed 0 bases and J 0 bases; nucleotides not matched to a gene: 5. CDR1 LGHNA and CDR2 YNFKEQ come from the germline V gene. CDR3 amino acids: CASSQEVGGNSYNEQFF. CDR3 nucleotides: TGTGCCAGCAGCCAAGAAGTAGGGGGCAACTCCTACAATGAGCAGTTCTTC.

The chain employs TRBV5-1 and TRBJ1-1, with D possibly matching TRBD1 (6 bases). This CDR3 is built from 14 residues. V gave up 4 bases and J gave up 3 bases, with 13 bases separating them. The germline V gene encodes CDR1 SGHRS and CDR2 YFSETQ. This chain's CDR3 is CASSPRGGDTEAFF. The CDR3 DNA reads as TGCGCCAGCAGCCCGAGAGGGGGTGACACTGAAGCTTTCTTT. The variable domain in full, with the rest retrieved from reference TRBV5-1 and TRBJ1-1, is KAGVTQTPRYLIKTRGQQVTLSCSPISGHRSVSWYQQTPGQGLQFLFEYFSETQRNKGNFPGRFSGRQFSNSRSEMNVSTLELGDSALYLCASSPRGGDTEAFFGQGTRLTVV.

Here the CDR3 DNA reads TGTGCCAGCAGTTTCCTAGCGGGAGCAGGCATTCAGTACTTC. Translated, it gives CASSFLAGAGIQYF. The rearrangement joins TRBV27 to TRBJ2-4; 10 bases are a match to TRBD2. The CDR3 has 14 residues. The ends lost 3 bases at V and 9 bases at J; junction bases unmatched: 5. Germline assignment: CDR1 MNHEY and CDR2 SMNVEV (reference sequence).

This clone showed up just once. This chain links TRBV19 with TRBJ2-1; unclear D gene. The CDR3 is made up of 15 amino acids. The germline V gene has CDR1 LNHDA and CDR2 SQIVND (reference sequence). Trimming took off 5 bases at V and 2 bases at J, with 13 bases between the two ends. The CDR3 sequence: CASSPLAVPYNEQFF. The CDR3, as DNA: TGTGCCAGTAGTCCTCTCGCGGTCCCCTACAATGAGCAGTTCTTC.

The genes are TRBV6-5 and TRBJ1-2; TRBD1 aligns across 7 bases. Germline V lookup: CDR1 MNHEY, CDR2 SVGAGI. This CDR3 is 13 amino acids long. V shed 8 bases and J 5 bases; nucleotides not matched to a gene: 8. The CDR3 here is CASGSGGGYGYTF. The CDR3 DNA reads TGTGCCAGCGGGTCAGGGGGTGGGTATGGCTACACCTTC.

This rearrangement joins TRBV19 to TRBJ2-1; 7 bases map to TRBD1. The ends lost 4 bases at V and 0 bases at J; junction bases unmatched: 9. The CDR3 sequence is 17 residues long. Germline CDR1 is LNHDA and CDR2 is SQIVND (reference sequence). The CDR3 sequence is CASSTGRGFDSYNEQFF. As DNA, the CDR3 is TGTGCCAGTAGTACCGGCAGGGGGTTTGACTCCTACAATGAGCAGTTCTTC.

The chain recombines TRBV6-5 with TRBJ2-5; tentative D call: TRBD2 (6 bases). Trimming pared 2 bases from V and 2 bases from J, leaving 12 bases between. Germline V CDR1 and CDR2: MNHEY, SVGAGI. The CDR3 runs to 15 residues. The CDR3 region has the DNA TGTGCCAGCAGTTACGGCGGGACTGCACAAGAGACCCAGTACTTC. It specifies CASSYGGTAQETQYF.

This clone was counted only a few times. CDR3 sequence (DNA): TGTGCCTGGTTTAACAGCTACTCTGGGGCCAACGTCCTGACTTTC. It encodes CAWFNSYSGANVLTF. The J gene is TRBJ2-6, the V gene TRBV30; no clear D gene. Trimming pared 5 bases from V and 0 bases from J, leaving 11 bases between. Per germline, CDR1 GTSNPN and CDR2 SVGIG (reference sequence). The CDR3 contains 15 residues.

For this clone: Other DNA sequences from this sample encode an identical CDR3 as well. J is TRBJ2-5 and V is TRBV18; 8 bases fit TRBD2. The CDR3 spans 14 residues. CDR1 KGHSH and CDR2 LQKENI come from the germline V gene. Trimming cost V 3 bases and J 4 bases; bases outside gene matches: 4. The CDR3 region is CASSPPGGRETQYF. DNA for the CDR3: TGTGCCAGCTCACCGCCGGGGGGGAGAGAGACCCAGTACTTC.

This clone was counted between two and nine times. Other DNA sequences from this sample encode an identical CDR3 as well. The rearrangement uses TRBV7-8 and TRBJ1-1, with TRBD1 identical over 9 bases. V was clipped by 3 bases and J by 4 bases; unmatched bases: 0. CDR3 length: 13 residues. CDR1 and CDR2 from the germline V gene are SGHVS and FQNEAQ. CDR3 amino acids: CASSLTGGTEAFF. CDR3 bases: TGTGCCAGCAGCTTGACAGGGGGCACTGAAGCTTTCTTT.

This chain connects TRBV10-3 to TRBJ2-7; 9 nucleotides align to TRBD2. Germline V gene data show CDR1 as ENHRY and CDR2 as SYGVKD. J was trimmed by 0 bases and V by 4 bases; bases with no gene match: 7. CDR3 length: 16 residues. The CDR3 region is CAISGRLAESSYEQYF. CDR3 nucleotides: TGTGCCATCAGTGGCCGACTAGCGGAAAGCTCCTACGAGCAGTACTTC.

The V call is TRBV28, the J call TRBJ2-7; TRBD1 is a possible D gene (6 bases). Per germline, CDR1 MDHEN and CDR2 SYDVKM. V lost 5 bases to trimming and J lost 6 bases, with 11 bases between them. CDR3 length: 12 residues. The CDR3 sequence is CASSTWTVEQYF. The CDR3 DNA follows: TGTGCCAGCAGTACGTGGACAGTCGAGCAGTACTTC.

The rearrangement uses TRBV11-2 and TRBJ2-1, with 7 bases lining up with TRBD1. This CDR3 region has 15 residues. From germline, CDR1 is SGHAT and CDR2 FQNNGV. With 1 base clipped from V and 3 bases from J, the junction kept 3 bases outside the gene matches. The CDR3 DNA sequence: TGTGCCAGCAGCTTAGGGACAGGAGTCTACAATGAGCAGTTCTTC. Translating gives CASSLGTGVYNEQFF.

The V call is TRBV6-5, the J call TRBJ1-6; weak D call: TRBD1 (5 bases). Germline-derived CDR1 and CDR2 are MNHEY and SVGAGI. V dropped 6 bases and J dropped 11 bases, with 17 bases sitting between them. The CDR3 has 14 amino acids. The CDR3 region is CASSPAGGGTPLHF. The DNA of the CDR3 is TGTGCCAGCAGCCCCGCAGGCGGGGGGACACCCCTCCACTTT.

This clone turned up a few times. The J gene is TRBJ2-1, the V gene TRBV5-1; TRBD1 is a possible D gene (6 bases). With 4 bases removed from V and 8 bases from J, the gap between germline ends came to 10 bases. The CDR3 runs to 12 residues. Germline CDR1 reads SGHRS; CDR2 reads YFSETQ. In DNA, the CDR3 is TGCGCCAGCAGCCTCAGGGGTGATGAGCAGTTCTTC. This encodes CASSLRGDEQFF.

A single count supports this clone. The V call is TRBV7-9, the J call TRBJ2-1, with 10 nucleotides matching TRBD2. V dropped 7 bases and J dropped 8; count of bases not matched to a gene: 8. Germline V gene sequence: CDR1 SEHNR, CDR2 FQNEAQ (reference sequence). The length of the CDR3 is 14 residues. CDR3 bases: TGTGCCAGCAAAACTAGCGGGACCTCGGATGAGCAGTTCTTC. Its translation is CASKTSGTSDEQFF.

This clone was picked up a small number of times. The chain recombines TRBV21-1 with TRBJ2-1; whether TRBD2, the table's D call, matches the DNA was not checked. TRBV21-1 is a documented pseudogene. The CDR3 has 14 residues. The CDR3 is CASSPTSSYNEQFF. The CDR3 bases are TGTGCCAGCAGTCCCACTAGCTCCTACAATGAGCAGTTCTTC.

The J gene is TRBJ2-1, the V gene TRBV28, with TRBD1 matching over 7 bases. The length of the CDR3 is 15 residues. The germline gives CDR1 MDHEN, CDR2 SYDVKM. Trimming cost V 5 bases and J 1 base; bases outside gene matches: 5. The CDR3 sequence: CASSPGTVSYNEQFF. CDR3 DNA: TGTGCCAGCAGTCCCGGGACAGTTTCCTACAATGAGCAGTTCTTC.

This chain links TRBV2 with TRBJ2-6, with 7 bases matching TRBD1. Germline lookup yields CDR1 SNHLY and CDR2 FYNNEI. V gave up 5 bases and J gave up 4 bases; unmatched junction bases: 2. This CDR3 contains 14 residues. The CDR3 here is CASSQDRGANVLTF. The CDR3 coding sequence is TGTGCCAGCAGTCAGGACAGGGGGGCCAACGTCCTGACTTTC. The complete variable domain, with remaining parts taken from reference TRBV2 and TRBJ2-6, reads EPEVTQTPSHQVTQMGQEVILRCVPISNHLYFYWYRQILGQKVEFLVSFYNNEISEKSEIFDDQFSVERPDGSNFTLKIRSTKLEDSAMYFCASSQDRGANVLTFGAGSRLTVL.

The chain uses TRBV18 and TRBJ2-1, with 9 bases fitting TRBD1. The CDR3 runs 14 residues. Germline CDR1 and CDR2: KGHSH and LQKENI. Trimming at V came to 6 bases and at J to 7 bases, leaving 7 bases not matched to a gene. The CDR3, as DNA: TGTGCCAGCTCCCCCGGGACAGGGCATAATGAGCAGTTCTTC. Protein sequence: CASSPGTGHNEQFF. Full variable domain (rest looked up from reference TRBV18 and TRBJ2-1): NAGVMQNPRHLVRRRGQEARLRCSPMKGHSHVYWYRQLPEEGLKFMVYLQKENIIDESGMPKERFSAEFPKEGPSILRIQQVVRGDSAAYFCASSPGTGHNEQFFGPGTRLTVL.